The sequence of this TCR beta chain was determined in a study of human T cells and chemical hapten exposure. Whole-study context: The use of 2% DPC on around 2 cm by around 2 cm of upper inner arm skin constituted sensitization.

The CDR3 extends over 15 amino acids. Looked up from germline, CDR1 is MGHRA and CDR2 is YSYEKL. V was clipped by 0 bases and J by 1 base, with 9 bases between them. Individual cDNA molecules received unique molecular identifiers in the library. Methods used by the authors: A per-sample median of about 95,000 TCRs was observed, with counts ranging from roughly 20,000 to 700,000. TCRdb processed the RACE reads anew with MiXCR; each CDR3 protein has one entry. TCRdb, not the original authors, processed these V and J calls. The data hold around 150,000 distinct CDR3 sequences, with 25% to 30% observed a single time. Time point noted: patch test 3, about 24 weeks after DPC sensitization. The treatment was: therapeutic diphenylcyclopropenone sensitization with weekly scalp DPC. Only after blood had been drawn was each patch test applied.

This TCR came from a woman aged 18-30 years with alopecia areata. Some clones in this sample may be carry-over from other donors' samples. The J gene is TRBJ1-1, the V gene TRBV4-1; D remains ambiguous. The sequencing used whole blood, collected in connection with sensitization to the hapten diphenylcyclopropenone (DPC). For the CDR3, the DNA is TGCGCCAGCAGCCAAGAGCAATCCCCGAACACTGAAGCTTTCTTT. Its protein product is CASSQEQSPNTEAFF.